This entry features one T cell receptor (beta chain) sequence. The antigen is unknown. Under 3 months in duration, the ophthalmopathy in affected donors had moderate-to-severe activity, CAS ≥3 and NOSPECS ≥4. The authors isolated PBMCs from 9.5 to 10 ml of fresh peripheral blood. RNA transcripts provided the template for amplifying TCR beta CDR3 regions. Scientists carried out first-round RT-PCR using HTBI primers and then a second-round multiplex PCR. MiXCR was run by TCRdb on the multiplex PCR reads, yielding one entry per CDR3 protein. The repertoire includes 650,000 to 900,000 distinct CDR3 sequences, around 40% of them detected once, and approximately 43% sits in the top ten. This sample was included in a study of Graves' ophthalmopathy and Graves' hyperthyroidism. About the study: At the time of initial diagnosis and before any treatment, peripheral blood was collected.

Germline assignment: CDR1 SGHAT and CDR2 FQNNGV. The length of the CDR3 is 14 residues. Trimming removed 11 bases at V and 2 bases at J, with 18 bases between. Study conclusions and caveats: Ophthalmopathy progression was predicted by the model at about 69% sensitivity and 72% to 80% specificity.

The chain employs TRBV11-2 and TRBJ1-1, with D hard to call. The sequence came from an adult man with Graves' ophthalmopathy. The specimen sequenced was peripheral blood. The CDR3 protein is CAWSVAGSNTEAFF. Written as DNA, the CDR3 is TGTGCCTGGAGTGTTGCTGGGTCTAACACTGAAGCTTTCTTT.